Listed below are T cell receptor beta chains from one sample, sequenced in a study of cytomegalovirus exposure and HLA in healthy donors. Measured with immunoSEQ multiplex PCR; TCRdb has only the in-frame clones, and not every one. In the table there are more than 75,000 clones, 75% to 85% of which are singletons. The sample was PBMCs. Receptors originate from a woman aged 40 to 50 in good health and CMV-seropositive. The CDR3 runs from the conserved cysteine through the conserved F or W. A D gene is named only where the DNA matches it firmly. Some rows have no size entry. The others give once, few or many, or a class for an expanded clone.

clone size,J gene,D gene,V gene,CDR3 protein,CDR3 DNA
NA,TRBJ1-4,NA,TRBV7-2,CASSLVQGSNEKLFF,TGTGCCAGCAGCTTAGTGCAGGGATCTAATGAAAAACTGTTTTTT
few,TRBJ1-1,NA,TRBV11-2,CASSSPTGLEAFF,TGTGCCAGCAGCTCCCCGACAGGCCTTGAAGCTTTCTTT
NA,TRBJ2-3,TRBD2,TRBV13,CASSSRGSGGATDTQYF,TGTGCCAGCAGCTCTCGGGGGAGCGGGGGGGCCACAGATACGCAGTATTTT
NA,TRBJ2-7,TRBD1,TRBV11-3,CASSLGTGSSYEQYF,TGTGCCAGCAGCTTAGGGACAGGGAGCTCCTACGAGCAGTACTTC
NA,TRBJ2-1,TRBD2,TRBV4-2,CASSQPGLADNEQFF,TGTGCCAGCAGCCAACCGGGACTAGCCGACAATGAGCAGTTCTTC
few,TRBJ1-2,NA,TRBV6-5,CASSYLGDSGYTF,TGTGCCAGCAGTTACTTGGGGGACTCGGGCTACACCTTC
NA,TRBJ1-4,TRBD1,TRBV14,CASSQDSGQGRELFF,TGTGCCAGCAGCCAAGATTCGGGACAGGGGAGGGAACTGTTTTTT
NA,TRBJ1-1,NA,TRBV9,CASSVGGRGPQMNTEAFF,TGTGCCAGCAGCGTAGGAGGCAGGGGCCCCCAAATGAACACTGAAGCTTTCTTT
NA,TRBJ2-3,NA,TRBV14,CASSQGWRGSTDTQYF,TGTGCCAGCAGCCAAGGATGGAGGGGTAGCACAGATACGCAGTATTTT
NA,TRBJ2-1,NA,TRBV28,CASSQDSPRRFF,TGTGCCAGCAGTCAGGACAGCCCGAGGAGGTTCTTC
NA,TRBJ2-7,NA,TRBV7-8,CASSLVGTTSTFPYEQYF,TGTGCCAGCAGCTTAGTTGGGACAACCAGTACTTTTCCCTACGAGCAGTACTTC
once,TRBJ2-1,NA,TRBV5-1,CASSLAYEQFF,TGCGCCAGCAGCTTAGCGTATGAGCAGTTCTTC
NA,TRBJ2-1,NA,TRBV5-6,CASSPYFSASSYNEQFF,TGTGCCAGCAGCCCTTACTTTAGCGCAAGCTCCTACAATGAGCAGTTCTTC
NA,TRBJ1-1,TRBD1,TRBV6-5,CASRRGTGASTEAFF,TGTGCCAGCAGGCGCGGGACAGGGGCGAGTACTGAAGCTTTCTTT
NA,TRBJ2-2,TRBD1,TRBV18,CASSPRDRGTTYTGELFF,TGTGCCAGCTCACCAAGGGACAGGGGGACAACTTACACCGGGGAGCTGTTTTTT
NA,TRBJ2-1,NA,TRBV4-1,CASSQVDIISYNEQFF,TGCGCCAGCAGCCAAGTAGACATTATCTCCTACAATGAGCAGTTCTTC